The 21 T cell receptor beta chains below were found in one sample sequenced in a study of CD8+ T cells in alopecia areata. Treatment given: oral pan-JAK inhibitor, 5-10 mg twice daily. Extracted RNA was reverse transcribed, and the resulting cDNA served as sequencing template. Sequenced by immunoSEQ multiplex PCR; TCRdb stores in-frame clones only, minus some. The table includes around 200,000 clones, 64% detected once. This specimen was CD4+ T cells sorted from blood, taken at week 4, from a patient treated with tofacitinib. Every receptor here comes from a human donor with alopecia areata.

The V and J genes are TRBV7-2 and TRBJ1-6; D unclear. The V gene lost 1 base and the J gene lost 9 bases, with 4 bases spanning the gap. CDR1 SGHTA and CDR2 FQGNSA come from the germline V gene. This CDR3 has 12 residues. The CDR3 DNA is TGTGCCAGCAGCTTAGGTCCTTCACCCCTCCACTTT. Protein product: CASSLGPSPLHF.

The chain recombines TRBV2 with TRBJ2-3; D is undetermined. Germline assignment: CDR1 SNHLY and CDR2 FYNNEI. With 3 bases removed from V and 3 bases from J, the gap between germline ends came to 10 bases. This CDR3 spans 14 amino acids. DNA of the CDR3: TGTGCCAGCAGTGATATCGGGTGGACAGATACGCAGTATTTT. Amino acid sequence: CASSDIGWTDTQYF.

This clone has more than one count but fewer than ten. This chain connects TRBV29-1 to TRBJ1-4; maybe TRBD1 (5 bases). V lost 4 bases and J 7 bases, leaving 10 bases between the germline ends. CDR1 and CDR2 from the germline V gene are SQVTM and ANQGSEA. The CDR3 length is 12 residues. The CDR3 here is CSVVEGSEKLFF. CDR3 coding DNA: TGCAGCGTTGTAGAGGGGTCTGAAAAACTGTTTTTT.

The chain has TRBV7-2 and TRBJ1-2, with D perhaps matching TRBD1 (5 bases). CDR3 length: 14 residues. CDR1 and CDR2 from the germline V gene are SGHTA and FQGNSA. V lost 1 base and J lost 4, with 10 bases in between. This chain's CDR3 is CASSLGDRIYGYTF. The CDR3 DNA is TGTGCCAGCAGCTTAGGGGACCGTATCTATGGCTACACCTTC.

In this sample, this clone turned up a few times. The V call is TRBV7-2, the J call TRBJ1-2; tentatively, D is TRBD1 (5 bases). CDR3 length equals 14 residues. Germline CDR1 is SGHTA and CDR2 is FQGNSA. V lost 1 base to trimming and J lost 5 bases, with 11 bases between them. The CDR3 reads CASSLGGAQYGYTF. The CDR3 region has the DNA TGTGCCAGCAGCTTAGGAGGGGCCCAATATGGCTACACCTTC.

In this sample, this clone turned up once. The gene calls are TRBV29-1 and TRBJ1-4, with unresolved D. The CDR3 sequence is 12 residues long. Trimming took 7 bases from V and 8 from J, leaving 14 bases between them. Germline values: CDR1 SQVTM, CDR2 ANQGSEA. The CDR3 loop is CSAVADGEKLFF. DNA for the CDR3: TGCAGCGCTGTGGCCGACGGGGAAAAACTGTTTTTT.

J is TRBJ1-1 and V is TRBV30, with a possible D match to TRBD1 (5 bases). The CDR3 sequence is 13 residues long. Germline V lookup: CDR1 GTSNPN, CDR2 SVGIG (reference sequence). Trimming left V 1 base short and J 4 bases short, with 10 bases between. Written as DNA, the CDR3 is TGTGCCTGGAGTGGTCAGGGCCCCACTGAAGCTTTCTTT. It codes for CAWSGQGPTEAFF.

This clone was observed a single time. The rearrangement links TRBV7-9 to TRBJ2-5, with D tentatively TRBD2 (5 bases). The ends were cut back, 3 bases at V and 4 bases at J, with 12 bases in the middle. Germline V gene data show CDR1 as SEHNR and CDR2 as FQNEAQ (reference sequence). CDR3 length: 14 amino acids. The CDR3 DNA reads TGTGCCAGCAGCTTTCTGACGGGGATAGAGACCCAGTACTTC. It specifies CASSFLTGIETQYF.

This clone was observed a few times. This rearrangement joins TRBV2 to TRBJ1-2; D not certain. Germline CDR1 and CDR2: SNHLY and FYNNEI. The CDR3 sequence is 15 residues long. The V and J ends lost 1 base and 6 bases respectively, with 15 bases between them. DNA for the CDR3: TGTGCCAGCAGTGAAGTATCGGTTCCCGGCGATGGCTACACCTTC. It yields the protein CASSEVSVPGDGYTF.

This clone has a handful of counts. The CDR3 here is CASSPRGSGRPPQTQYF. The CDR3 DNA reads as TGTGCCAGCAGCCCCCGCGGCAGCGGGCGGCCCCCACAGACCCAGTACTTC. This chain links TRBV13 with TRBJ2-5; D possibly corresponds to TRBD2 (6 bases). Germline assignment: CDR1 PRHDT and CDR2 FYEKMQ (reference sequence). The CDR3 loop spans 17 amino acids. V was clipped by 5 bases and J by 6 bases, with 25 bases between them.

The rearrangement joins TRBV4-3 to TRBJ2-3; 7 nucleotides line up with TRBD1. CDR1 LGHNA and CDR2 YSLEER come from the germline V gene. J was trimmed by 4 bases and V by 1 base; bases with no gene match: 8. CDR3 length equals 16 residues. DNA of the CDR3: TGCGCCAGCAGCCAAGTGCCGACAGGGATCGCAGATACGCAGTATTTT. It codes for CASSQVPTGIADTQYF.

A few counts support this clone. This sequence joins TRBV11-2 and TRBJ2-1; D gene uncertain. Trimming removed 5 bases at V and 7 bases at J, with 9 bases between. The germline CDR1 and CDR2 sequences are SGHAT and FQNNGV. The CDR3 is made up of 12 amino acids. The CDR3 sequence: CASSLTLNEQFF. For the CDR3, the DNA is TGTGCCAGCAGCCTAACGTTGAATGAGCAGTTCTTC.

The J gene is TRBJ2-7, the V gene TRBV7-2; tentative D call: TRBD2 (7 bases). This CDR3 is 13 amino acids long. From germline, CDR1 is SGHTA and CDR2 FQGNSA. The V gene lost 0 bases and the J gene lost 9 bases, with 12 bases spanning the gap. The DNA for the CDR3 is TGTGCCAGCAGCTTAGCGCTCCGGGGGGCGCAGTACTTC. Translating gives CASSLALRGAQYF.

The chain has TRBV2 and TRBJ2-5; no definite D call. V was clipped by 7 bases and J by 5 bases, with 17 bases between them. Germline lookup yields CDR1 SNHLY and CDR2 FYNNEI. This CDR3 region has 14 residues. The CDR3 region is CASNEHHSRETQYF. As DNA, the CDR3 is TGTGCCAGCAACGAACATCATAGTAGGGAGACCCAGTACTTC.

The V call is TRBV5-4, the J call TRBJ1-6; unclear D gene. Germline V lookup: CDR1 SGHNT, CDR2 YYREEE (reference sequence). Trimming took off 0 bases at V and 6 bases at J, with 10 bases between the two ends. The CDR3 has 15 amino acids. The CDR3 region has the DNA TGTGCCAGCAGCTTGGACCAATACATTAATTCACCCCTCCACTTT. It codes for CASSLDQYINSPLHF.

The gene calls are TRBV7-2 and TRBJ1-1; D uncertain. V lost 5 bases and J 1 base, leaving 8 bases between the germline ends. This CDR3 is built from 13 residues. The germline gives CDR1 SGHTA, CDR2 FQGNSA. CDR3 coding DNA: TGTGCCAGCAGCCCGCAGACGAACACTGAAGCTTTCTTT. As protein: CASSPQTNTEAFF.

As DNA, the CDR3 is TGTGCCAGCAGCCTGGTAGGTGGAGATACGCAGTATTTT. It is translated as CASSLVGGDTQYF. The rearrangement joins TRBV7-2 to TRBJ2-3; D remains ambiguous. CDR1 SGHTA and CDR2 FQGNSA come from the germline V gene. This CDR3 is built from 13 residues. The V end lost 5 bases, the J end lost 5 bases, and 11 bases lay between the germline ends.

This chain joins TRBV5-1 and TRBJ1-3; D remains ambiguous. CDR3 length: 18 residues. From germline, CDR1 is SGHRS and CDR2 YFSETQ. The V end lost 0 bases, the J end lost 1 base, and 17 bases lay between the germline ends. The CDR3 spells CASSLDMAASKSGNTIYF. CDR3 DNA sequence: TGCGCCAGCAGCTTGGATATGGCCGCTTCAAAGTCTGGAAACACCATATATTTT.

This chain connects TRBV30 to TRBJ2-3; 7 bases match TRBD1. CDR3 length: 13 amino acids. J lost 5 bases, V lost 2 bases, and 4 bases had no gene match. Germline assignment: CDR1 GTSNPN and CDR2 SVGIG (reference sequence). CDR3 amino acids: CAWSRDREDTQYF. DNA for the CDR3: TGTGCCTGGAGTAGAGACAGGGAAGATACGCAGTATTTT.

This clone has just a few counts. The chain is built from TRBV7-9 and TRBJ2-2, with no clear D. The CDR3 sequence is 13 residues long. CDR1 and CDR2 (germline): SEHNR, FQNEAQ (reference sequence). Deletions cut 6 bases from V and 1 base from J, with 6 bases between. For the CDR3, the DNA is TGTGCCAGCAGGGGCATGAACACCGGGGAGCTGTTTTTT. Translation: CASRGMNTGELFF.

V is TRBV2 and J is TRBJ2-2; 7 bases align to TRBD1. This CDR3 has 15 residues. Per the germline V gene, CDR1 is SNHLY and CDR2 is FYNNEI. The V gene end was trimmed by 7 bases and the J gene end by 1 base; junction bases not matched to a gene: 6. The CDR3 sequence is CASIEQGLNTGELFF. The CDR3 DNA reads TGTGCCAGCATAGAACAGGGGTTGAACACCGGGGAGCTGTTTTTT.